The 5 T cell receptor beta chains given below trace back to one sample, sequenced in a study of chemoradiotherapy in HPV16-positive cancers. Repertoires were generated with immunoSEQ multiplex PCR, while TCRdb's copy carries only in-frame clones and drops some. Of 8,500 to 9,000 clones in the sample, approximately 91% were seen once. The specimen comprised blood, sampled from a patient who underwent chemoradiotherapy. These receptors all stem from a human donor with HPV-associated anogenital cancer.

This chain connects TRBV7-2 to TRBJ1-1, with D maybe TRBD1 (5 bases). Germline V gene data show CDR1 as SGHTA and CDR2 as FQGNSA. Deletions cut 5 bases from V and 5 bases from J, with 15 bases between. The CDR3 runs to 14 residues. The CDR3 bases are TGTGCCAGCAGCCCCGGGGGTAGGGAGACTGAAGCTTTCTTT. Its protein is CASSPGGRETEAFF.

V gene TRBV29-1 combines with J gene TRBJ1-2, with D perhaps matching TRBD1 (6 bases). The CDR3 has 14 residues. V dropped 3 bases and J dropped 2 bases, with 13 bases sitting between them. Germline CDR1 SQVTM, CDR2 ANQGSEA. CDR3 DNA: TGCAGCGTTGAGGGCGGCAGGGGCAACTATGGCTACACCTTC. It translates to CSVEGGRGNYGYTF.

V usage is TRBV7-9 and J usage is TRBJ2-7, with 12 nucleotides matching TRBD2. The V gene's germline CDR1 is SEHNR and CDR2 FQNEAQ (reference sequence). The junction had 2 bases not matched to a gene; V was cut back by 4 bases and J by 4 bases. The CDR3 covers 14 residues. The CDR3: CASSSSGRAYEQYF. In DNA form, the CDR3 reads TGTGCCAGCAGCTCTAGCGGGAGGGCGTACGAGCAGTACTTC.

In this sample, this clone turned up a few times. CDR3 nucleotides: TGTGCCAGCAGTGACACCGGGACTGGGAACACTGAAGCTTTCTTT. Its protein product is CASSDTGTGNTEAFF. The V gene is TRBV6-4, the J gene TRBJ1-1; the D gene is possibly TRBD1 (5 bases). This CDR3 spans 15 amino acids. CDR1 MRHNA and CDR2 SNTAGT come from the germline V gene. The V end lost 2 bases, the J end lost 1 base, and 11 bases lay between the germline ends.

CDR3 DNA: TGTGCCACCAGCACCTTGGGACTAGCGGGAGTCTCCTACAATGAGCAGTTCTTC. This sequence encodes CATSTLGLAGVSYNEQFF. The rearrangement links TRBV15 to TRBJ2-1; 14 nucleotides line up with TRBD2. The CDR3 is 18 amino acids. Germline CDR1 is LNHNV and CDR2 is YYDKDF (reference sequence). Trimming cost V 4 bases and J 0 bases; bases outside gene matches: 5. The whole variable domain, filled in from reference TRBV15 and TRBJ2-1, reads DAMVIQNPRYQVTQFGKPVTLSCSQTLNHNVMYWYQQKSSQAPKLLFHYYDKDFNNEADTPDNFQSRRPNTSFCFLDIRSPGLGDTAMYLCATSTLGLAGVSYNEQFFGPGTRLTVL.